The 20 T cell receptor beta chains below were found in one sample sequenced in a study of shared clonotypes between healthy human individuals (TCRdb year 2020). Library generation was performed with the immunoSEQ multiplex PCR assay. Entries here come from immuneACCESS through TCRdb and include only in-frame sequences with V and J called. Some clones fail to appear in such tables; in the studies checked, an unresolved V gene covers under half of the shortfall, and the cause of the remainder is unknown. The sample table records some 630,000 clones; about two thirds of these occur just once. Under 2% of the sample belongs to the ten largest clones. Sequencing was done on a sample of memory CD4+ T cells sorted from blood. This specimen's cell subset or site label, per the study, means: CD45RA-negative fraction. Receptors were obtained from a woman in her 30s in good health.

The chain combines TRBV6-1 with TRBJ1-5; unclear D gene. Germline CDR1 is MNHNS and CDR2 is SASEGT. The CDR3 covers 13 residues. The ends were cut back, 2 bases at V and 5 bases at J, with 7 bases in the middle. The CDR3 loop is CASSEKRYQPQHF. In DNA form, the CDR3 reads TGTGCCAGCAGTGAAAAGAGATATCAGCCCCAGCATTTT.

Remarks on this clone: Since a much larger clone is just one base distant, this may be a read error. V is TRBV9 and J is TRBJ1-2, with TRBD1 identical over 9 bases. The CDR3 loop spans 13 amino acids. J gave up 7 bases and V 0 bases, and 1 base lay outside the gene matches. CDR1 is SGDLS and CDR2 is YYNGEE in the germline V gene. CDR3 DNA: TGTGCCAGCAGCGTAGACAGGGGGCTTGGCTACACCTTC. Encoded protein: CASSVDRGLGYTF.

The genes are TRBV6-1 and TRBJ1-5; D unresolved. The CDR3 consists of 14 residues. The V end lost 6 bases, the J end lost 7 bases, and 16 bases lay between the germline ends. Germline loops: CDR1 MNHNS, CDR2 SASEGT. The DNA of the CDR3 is TGTGCCAGCAGAGGAAGGGCTCAGGCCCAGCCCCAGCATTTT. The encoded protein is CASRGRAQAQPQHF.

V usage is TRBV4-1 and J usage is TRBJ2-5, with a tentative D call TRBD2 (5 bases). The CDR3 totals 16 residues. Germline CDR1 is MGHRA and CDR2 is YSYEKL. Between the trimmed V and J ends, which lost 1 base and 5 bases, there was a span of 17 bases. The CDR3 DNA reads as TGCGCCAGCAGCCAAGTGGGCAGGCGGGTCGGGGAGACCCAGTACTTC. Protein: CASSQVGRRVGETQYF.

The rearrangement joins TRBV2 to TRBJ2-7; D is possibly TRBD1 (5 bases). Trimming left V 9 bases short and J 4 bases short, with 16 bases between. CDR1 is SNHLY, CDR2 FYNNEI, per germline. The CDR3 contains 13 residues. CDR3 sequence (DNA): TGTGCCAGTCGTCCCCAGGGCCCGTACGAGCAGTACTTC. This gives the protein CASRPQGPYEQYF.

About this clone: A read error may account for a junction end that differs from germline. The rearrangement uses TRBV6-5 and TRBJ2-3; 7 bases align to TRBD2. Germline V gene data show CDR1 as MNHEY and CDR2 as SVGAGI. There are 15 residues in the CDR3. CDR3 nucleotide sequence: TGTGCCACCTCGCGGGGCCGGGACTACACATATACGCAGTATTTT. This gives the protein CATSRGRDYTYTQYF.

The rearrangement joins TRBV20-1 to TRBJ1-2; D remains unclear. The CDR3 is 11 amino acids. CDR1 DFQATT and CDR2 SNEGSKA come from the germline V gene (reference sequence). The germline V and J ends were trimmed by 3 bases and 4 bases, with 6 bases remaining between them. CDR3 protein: CSASRGYGYTF. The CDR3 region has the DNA TGCAGTGCTAGTCGCGGCTATGGCTACACCTTC.

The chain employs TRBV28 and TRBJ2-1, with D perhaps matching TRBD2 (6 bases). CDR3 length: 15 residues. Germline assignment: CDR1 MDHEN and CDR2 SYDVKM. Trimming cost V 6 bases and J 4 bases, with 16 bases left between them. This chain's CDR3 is CASSRRGTAYNEQFF. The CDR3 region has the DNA TGTGCCAGCAGCCGGCGCGGGACGGCTTACAATGAGCAGTTCTTC.

The CDR3 spells CASSFQGGQPQHF. The CDR3 DNA sequence: TGTGCCAGCAGTTTCCAGGGCGGTCAGCCCCAGCATTTT. The rearrangement links TRBV28 to TRBJ1-5; perhaps TRBD1 as D (5 bases). CDR1 and CDR2 from the germline V gene are MDHEN and SYDVKM. CDR3 length: 13 amino acids. Trimming took off 3 bases at V and 6 bases at J, with 9 bases between the two ends. Based on the CDR3 plus reference TRBV28 and TRBJ1-5, the full variable domain is DVKVTQSSRYLVKRTGEKVFLECVQDMDHENMFWYRQDPGLGLRLIYFSYDVKMKEKGDIPEGYSVSREKKERFSLILESASTNQTSMYLCASSFQGGQPQHFGDGTRLSIL.

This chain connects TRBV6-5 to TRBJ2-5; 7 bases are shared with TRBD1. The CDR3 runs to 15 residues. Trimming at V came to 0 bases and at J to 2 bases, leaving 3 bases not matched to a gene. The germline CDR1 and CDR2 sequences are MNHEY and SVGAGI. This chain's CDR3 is CASSYSRTGQETQYF. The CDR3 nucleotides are TGTGCCAGCAGTTACTCTCGGACAGGACAAGAGACCCAGTACTTC.

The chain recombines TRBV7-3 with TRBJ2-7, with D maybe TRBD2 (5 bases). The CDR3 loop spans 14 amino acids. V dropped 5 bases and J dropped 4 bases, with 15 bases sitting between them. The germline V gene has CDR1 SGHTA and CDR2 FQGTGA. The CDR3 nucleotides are TGTGCCAGCAGCCCCGGGAAGGGAGCGTACGAGCAGTACTTC. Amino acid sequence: CASSPGKGAYEQYF. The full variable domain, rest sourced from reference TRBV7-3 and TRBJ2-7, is GAGVSQTPSNKVTEKGKYVELRCDPISGHTALYWYRQSLGQGPEFLIYFQGTGAADDSGLPNDRFFAVRPEGSVSTLKIQRTERGDSAVYLCASSPGKGAYEQYFGPGTRLTVT.

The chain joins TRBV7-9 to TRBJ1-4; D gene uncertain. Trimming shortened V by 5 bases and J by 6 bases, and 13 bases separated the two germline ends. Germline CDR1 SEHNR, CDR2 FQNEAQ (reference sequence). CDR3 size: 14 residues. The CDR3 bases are TGTGCCAGCAGCCCGAGGGTAAACGATGAAAAACTGTTTTTT. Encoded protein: CASSPRVNDEKLFF.

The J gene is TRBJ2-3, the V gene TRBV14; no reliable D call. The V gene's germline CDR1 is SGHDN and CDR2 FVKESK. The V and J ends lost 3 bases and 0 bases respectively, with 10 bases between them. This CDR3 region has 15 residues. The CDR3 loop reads CASSHPRSSTDTQYF. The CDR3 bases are TGTGCCAGCAGCCATCCCCGGTCTAGCACAGATACGCAGTATTTT. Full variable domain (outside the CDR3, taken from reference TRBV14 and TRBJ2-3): EAGVTQFPSHSVIEKGQTVTLRCDPISGHDNLYWYRRVMGKEIKFLLHFVKESKQDESGMPNNRFLAERTGGTYSTLKVQPAELEDSGVYFCASSHPRSSTDTQYFGPGTRLTVL.

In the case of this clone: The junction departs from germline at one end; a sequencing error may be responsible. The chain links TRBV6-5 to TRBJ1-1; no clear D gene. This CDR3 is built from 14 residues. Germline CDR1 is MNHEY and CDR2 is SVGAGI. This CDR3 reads CASSYAEMKTEAFF. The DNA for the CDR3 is TGTGCCAGCAGTTACGCGGAGATGAAGACTGAAGCTTTCTTT.

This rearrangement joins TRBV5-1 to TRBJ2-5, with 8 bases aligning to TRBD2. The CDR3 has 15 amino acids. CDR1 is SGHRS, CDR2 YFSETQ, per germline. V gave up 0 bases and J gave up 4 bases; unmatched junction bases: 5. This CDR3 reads CASSLGAGAGETQYF. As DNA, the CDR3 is TGCGCCAGCAGCTTGGGAGCGGGAGCGGGAGAGACCCAGTACTTC.

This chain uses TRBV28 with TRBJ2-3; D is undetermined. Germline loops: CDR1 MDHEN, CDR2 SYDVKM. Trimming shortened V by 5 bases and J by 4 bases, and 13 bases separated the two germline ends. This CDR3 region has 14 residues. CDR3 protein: CASSGWVIADTQYF. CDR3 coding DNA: TGTGCCAGCAGTGGCTGGGTCATTGCAGATACGCAGTATTTT.

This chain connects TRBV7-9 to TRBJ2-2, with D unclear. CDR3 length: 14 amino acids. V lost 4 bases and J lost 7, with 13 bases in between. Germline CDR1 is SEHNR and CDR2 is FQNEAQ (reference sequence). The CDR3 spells CASSWPWPSGELFF. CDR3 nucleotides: TGTGCCAGCAGCTGGCCATGGCCCAGCGGGGAGCTGTTTTTT.

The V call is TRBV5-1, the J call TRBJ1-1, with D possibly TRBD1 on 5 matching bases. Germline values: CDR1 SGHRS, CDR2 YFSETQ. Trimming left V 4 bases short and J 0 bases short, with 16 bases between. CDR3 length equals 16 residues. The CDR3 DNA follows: TGCGCCAGCAGCGTAAACGCAGGGATAATGAACACTGAAGCTTTCTTT. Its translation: CASSVNAGIMNTEAFF. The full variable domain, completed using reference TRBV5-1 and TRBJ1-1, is KAGVTQTPRYLIKTRGQQVTLSCSPISGHRSVSWYQQTPGQGLQFLFEYFSETQRNKGNFPGRFSGRQFSNSRSEMNVSTLELGDSALYLCASSVNAGIMNTEAFFGQGTRLTVV.

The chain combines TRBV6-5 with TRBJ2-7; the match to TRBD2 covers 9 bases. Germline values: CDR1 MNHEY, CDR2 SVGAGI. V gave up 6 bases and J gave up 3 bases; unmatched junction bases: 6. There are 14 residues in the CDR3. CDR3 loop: CASRFGSGSYEQYF. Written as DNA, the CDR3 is TGTGCCAGCAGATTTGGTAGCGGGAGCTACGAGCAGTACTTC.

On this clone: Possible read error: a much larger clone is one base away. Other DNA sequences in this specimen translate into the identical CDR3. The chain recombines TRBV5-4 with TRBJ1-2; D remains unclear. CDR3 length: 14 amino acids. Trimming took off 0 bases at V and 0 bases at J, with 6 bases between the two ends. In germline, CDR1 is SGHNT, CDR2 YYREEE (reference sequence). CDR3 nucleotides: TGTGCCAGCAGCTTGGGCGGAGCTAACTATGGCTACACCTTC. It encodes CASSLGGANYGYTF.